One and the same sample provided the 3 T cell receptor beta chains below, sequenced in a study of OX40 agonist ivuxolimab in advanced cancers. Data came from immunoSEQ multiplex PCR; TCRdb stores just in-frame clones and leaves some out. The sample has nearly 80,000 clones, roughly 86% seen once. The sample consisted of CD4+ or CD8+ T cells sorted from blood, taken in a trial of the OX40 agonist ivuxolimab. The receptors shown here come from an adult with an advanced solid tumor such as melanoma, head and neck, liver or kidney cancer.

The chain combines TRBV19 with TRBJ2-1, with 7 bases aligning to TRBD1. With 5 bases clipped from V and 4 bases from J, the junction kept 2 bases outside the gene matches. Germline V gene lookup returns CDR1 LNHDA and CDR2 SQIVND (reference sequence). The CDR3 spans 13 residues. The CDR3 spells CASSLGQYNEQFF. The CDR3 nucleotides read TGTGCCAGTAGTTTGGGACAGTACAATGAGCAGTTCTTC. Filled out from reference TRBV19 and TRBJ2-1, the complete variable domain reads DGGITQSPKYLFRKEGQNVTLSCEQNLNHDAMYWYRQDPGQGLRLIYYSQIVNDFQKGDIAEGYSVSREKKESFPLTVTSAQKNPTAFYLCASSLGQYNEQFFGPGTRLTVL.

This clone was seen many times. The V call is TRBV19, the J call TRBJ1-4; D unresolved. The CDR3 covers 14 residues. V dropped 5 bases and J dropped 4 bases, with 11 bases sitting between them. Germline loops: CDR1 LNHDA, CDR2 SQIVND (reference sequence). The CDR3 protein is CASSPDGNNEKLFF. The DNA for the CDR3 is TGTGCCAGTAGTCCCGACGGAAATAATGAAAAACTGTTTTTT. Looking up the rest from reference TRBV19 and TRBJ1-4 gives the full variable domain: DGGITQSPKYLFRKEGQNVTLSCEQNLNHDAMYWYRQDPGQGLRLIYYSQIVNDFQKGDIAEGYSVSREKKESFPLTVTSAQKNPTAFYLCASSPDGNNEKLFFGSGTQLSVL.

The chain has TRBV4-1 and TRBJ2-3; TRBD2 aligns across 7 bases. With V trimmed by 2 bases and J by 3 bases, 20 bases remained unmatched. The CDR3 loop spans 20 amino acids. Germline-derived CDR1 and CDR2 are MGHRA and YSYEKL. CDR3 bases: TGCGCCAGCAGCCAACTTCCCGGCTGGGATGGCGGGGGTGAGACAGATACGCAGTATTTT. It is translated as CASSQLPGWDGGGETDTQYF.